A selection of T cell receptor beta chains follows, all from one sample in a study of cytomegalovirus exposure and HLA in healthy donors. The method was immunoSEQ multiplex PCR; TCRdb's version includes in-frame clones alone and lacks a portion of them. This sample has approximately 230,000 clones, with more than 75% found just once. Sample: PBMCs. The receptors shown here come from a man between 18 and 35 years old in good health and CMV-seropositive. Both conserved end residues are part of each CDR3. A D gene is named only where the DNA matches it firmly. Where a row states a size, it is once, few, many or the class of an expanded clone; other rows omit it.

j_call v_call d_call clone_size cdr3_aa cdr3_nt
TRBJ2-7 TRBV5-6 NA NA CASSHEGDFQEQYF TGTGCCAGCAGCCACGAAGGGGACTTTCAAGAGCAGTACTTC
TRBJ2-3 TRBV10-3 NA NA CAIRTSSDTQYF TGTGCCATCAGGACGTCCTCAGATACGCAGTATTTT
TRBJ1-1 TRBV1 NA NA CTSSRETLVNTEAFF TGCACCAGCAGCCGAGAAACCCTAGTTAACACTGAAGCTTTCTTT
TRBJ1-1 TRBV27 NA NA CASRRGEFGTEAFF TGTGCCAGCAGAAGAGGGGAGTTCGGCACTGAAGCTTTCTTT
TRBJ2-1 TRBV6-5 TRBD2 NA CASSTTSGTLNEQFF TGTGCCAGCAGCACGACTAGCGGGACCCTAAATGAGCAGTTCTTC
TRBJ2-7 TRBV9 NA NA CASSYAPTATYEQYF TGTGCCAGCTCCTACGCCCCGACAGCAACCTACGAGCAGTACTTC
TRBJ2-7 TRBV27 NA NA CASKDSLLHEQYF TGTGCCAGCAAAGACAGCCTTTTACACGAGCAGTACTTC
TRBJ2-2 TRBV5-4 NA NA CASSGGGRNTGELFF TGTGCCAGCAGCGGGGGCGGGAGAAACACCGGGGAGCTGTTTTTT
TRBJ1-1 TRBV12-5 NA once CASGSQSDPNTEAFF TGTGCTAGTGGCTCACAAAGCGATCCGAACACTGAAGCTTTCTTT
TRBJ1-1 TRBV2 NA NA CASTALMNTEAFF TGTGCCAGCACCGCCTTAATGAACACTGAAGCTTTCTTT
TRBJ2-1 TRBV6-1 NA NA CASSDRALHNEQFF TGTGCCAGCAGTGACCGGGCCCTCCACAATGAGCAGTTCTTC
TRBJ2-2 TRBV4-3 TRBD1 NA CASSQDLKGAETGELFF TGCGCCAGCAGCCAAGATCTTAAGGGGGCCGAAACCGGGGAGCTGTTTTTT
TRBJ2-5 TRBV9 TRBD2 NA CASSETDIFGGRDETQYF TGTGCCAGCAGCGAGACGGATATCTTTGGCGGGAGGGACGAGACCCAGTACTTC
TRBJ1-1 TRBV7-9 NA NA CASSYPREDTEAFF TGTGCCAGCAGCTACCCACGGGAGGACACTGAAGCTTTCTTT
TRBJ2-1 TRBV27 NA NA CASSQGVNEQFF TGTGCCAGCAGTCAAGGGGTGAATGAGCAGTTCTTC
TRBJ1-1 TRBV30 NA NA CAWSGQVNTEAFF TGTGCCTGGAGTGGACAGGTGAACACTGAAGCTTTCTTT
TRBJ1-5 TRBV28 NA NA CASRPHHSQPQHF TGTGCCAGCAGACCCCATCACAGCCAGCCCCAGCATTTT
TRBJ2-5 TRBV9 TRBD1 NA CASSAGEGAETQYF TGTGCCAGCAGCGCCGGAGAGGGGGCAGAGACCCAGTACTTC
TRBJ2-1 TRBV5-1 NA NA CASELTALSGNEQFF TGCGCCAGCGAGCTGACAGCGTTGAGTGGAAATGAGCAGTTCTTC
TRBJ2-5 TRBV7-9 NA NA CASSSGRKETQYF TGTGCCAGCAGCTCAGGGAGGAAGGAGACCCAGTACTTC
TRBJ1-2 TRBV5-1 TRBD1 NA CASSQDRRGYTF TGCGCCAGCAGCCAGGACAGGAGGGGCTACACCTTC
TRBJ1-2 TRBV28 NA NA CASSLAGYGYTF TGTGCCAGCAGTTTGGCAGGCTATGGCTACACCTTC
TRBJ2-3 TRBV11-3 TRBD2 NA CASSRLAGPTDTQYF TGTGCCAGCAGCCGACTAGCGGGTCCCACAGATACGCAGTATTTT
TRBJ2-3 TRBV2 NA NA CASSDFRDRGTDTQYF TGTGCCAGCAGTGATTTTCGGGACCGGGGCACAGATACGCAGTATTTT
TRBJ1-1 TRBV30 TRBD1 NA CAWGSGQGNTEAFF TGTGCCTGGGGGTCGGGACAGGGGAACACTGAAGCTTTCTTT
TRBJ2-1 TRBV18 TRBD2 NA CASSPGGVDEQFF TGTGCCAGCTCACCAGGGGGGGTTGATGAGCAGTTCTTC
TRBJ1-1 TRBV7-9 NA once CASSLDWGGTEAFF TGTGCCAGCAGCTTAGACTGGGGGGGCACTGAAGCTTTCTTT
TRBJ2-7 TRBV5-4 TRBD2 NA CASSTSGKYYEQYF TGTGCCAGCAGCACTAGCGGGAAATACTACGAGCAGTACTTC
TRBJ2-2 TRBV27 NA NA CASSLFGGLDTGELFF TGTGCCAGCAGTTTATTCGGGGGCTTGGACACCGGGGAGCTGTTTTTT
TRBJ2-1 TRBV12-5 NA NA CASGPGAEFYNEQFF TGTGCTAGTGGTCCCGGAGCGGAGTTCTACAATGAGCAGTTCTTC
TRBJ2-3 TRBV5-1 NA NA CASSVTRELTDTQYF TGCGCCAGCAGCGTTACCCGGGAACTCACAGATACGCAGTATTTT
TRBJ2-1 TRBV18 NA NA CASSPQTYNEQFF TGTGCCAGCTCTCCCCAGACCTACAATGAGCAGTTCTTC
TRBJ2-1 TRBV4-1 NA NA CASSYRTDNEQFF TGCGCCAGCAGCTATAGGACGGACAATGAGCAGTTCTTC
TRBJ1-1 TRBV28 TRBD1 NA CASKGQENTEAFF TGTGCCAGTAAGGGACAGGAGAACACTGAAGCTTTCTTT
TRBJ2-5 TRBV9 TRBD1 NA CASSGGTGQETQYF TGTGCCAGCAGCGGGGGGACAGGCCAAGAGACCCAGTACTTC
TRBJ2-5 TRBV30 TRBD2 NA CALRLAGGPGETQYF TGTGCCCTCCGACTAGCGGGAGGGCCTGGGGAGACCCAGTACTTC
TRBJ2-7 TRBV5-6 TRBD2 NA CASSLFLADSYEQYF TGTGCCAGCAGCTTGTTTCTAGCGGACTCCTACGAGCAGTACTTC
TRBJ2-1 TRBV11-2 NA NA CASSLARWAGNNEQFF TGTGCCAGCAGCTTAGCTAGGTGGGCAGGAAACAATGAGCAGTTCTTC
TRBJ2-7 TRBV28 NA NA CASSLGLTYEQYF TGTGCCAGCAGTTTAGGACTTACCTACGAGCAGTACTTC
TRBJ2-1 TRBV18 NA NA CASSHGSPYNEQFF TGTGCCAGCTCACACGGGAGTCCCTACAATGAGCAGTTCTTC
TRBJ1-2 TRBV6-1 NA NA CASSEALRHSYGYTF TGTGCCAGCAGTGAAGCGCTTCGGCACTCCTATGGCTACACCTTC
TRBJ2-5 TRBV7-7 TRBD2 NA CASSLGGLAGGPETQYF TGTGCCAGCAGCTTAGGAGGGCTAGCGGGAGGGCCGGAGACCCAGTACTTC
TRBJ2-1 TRBV27 TRBD2 NA CVLSGRASDEQFF TGTGTCCTTAGCGGGAGGGCCTCGGATGAGCAGTTCTTC
TRBJ2-1 TRBV25-1 TRBD1 NA CASRGTGDYNEQFF TGTGCCAGCAGAGGGACAGGAGATTACAATGAGCAGTTCTTC
TRBJ2-1 TRBV11-2 NA NA CASSRTLEFTYNEQFF TGTGCCAGCTCTAGGACCCTGGAGTTTACCTACAATGAGCAGTTCTTC
TRBJ2-1 TRBV6-5 TRBD1 NA CASRSDRGLGNEQFF TGTGCCAGCAGATCGGACAGGGGTTTGGGCAATGAGCAGTTCTTC